A selection of T cell receptor beta chains follows, all from one sample in a study of blood T cell repertoires in COVID-19. The method was immunoSEQ multiplex PCR; TCRdb's version includes in-frame clones alone and lacks a portion of them. The table lists approximately 390,000 clones, roughly 90% of them singletons, with 6% to 7.5% in the top ten. Material for sequencing was peripheral blood. The source is a man between 18 and 35 years old with active or convalescent COVID-19. Each CDR3 is given with its conserved first and last residue. Fields, in order: D gene, V gene, clone size, J gene, CDR3 protein, CDR3 DNA. A D gene is named only where the DNA matches it firmly. Rows may omit the clone size; those that give it use once, few, many or a size class.

>NA|TRBV6-2/TRBV6-3|NA|TRBJ2-2
CASSRGTGELFF
TGTGCCAGCAGCCGCGGGACCGGGGAGCTGTTTTTT
>NA|TRBV7-2|NA|TRBJ2-7
CASSPSPGVYYEQYF
TGTGCCAGCAGCCCCTCCCCCGGGGTATACTACGAGCAGTACTTC
>TRBD1|TRBV9|NA|TRBJ2-5
CASSLGQGASETQYF
TGTGCCAGCAGCTTGGGACAGGGGGCATCAGAGACCCAGTACTTC
>TRBD1|TRBV19|NA|TRBJ2-1
CASSIPDYKSGGEQFF
TGTGCCAGTAGTATCCCAGACTACAAATCAGGGGGTGAGCAGTTCTTC
>NA|TRBV7-2|NA|TRBJ1-5
CASSFMGANQPQHF
TGTGCCAGCAGCTTTATGGGGGCGAATCAGCCCCAGCATTTT
>NA|TRBV19|NA|TRBJ1-5
CASSQGLEQPQHF
TGTGCCAGTAGTCAGGGTTTAGAACAGCCCCAGCATTTT
>NA|TRBV7-2|NA|TRBJ2-7
CASSLGGPNEQYF
TGTGCCAGCAGCTTAGGGGGGCCCAACGAGCAGTACTTC
>TRBD2|TRBV3-1/TRBV3-2|NA|TRBJ2-5
CASRRGLAGGIQETQYF
TGTGCCAGCAGACGCGGACTAGCGGGGGGCATCCAAGAGACCCAGTACTTC
>TRBD1|TRBV19|NA|TRBJ1-5
CASSIDPDRGRRNQPQHF
TGTGCCAGTAGTATAGACCCCGACAGGGGGAGACGGAATCAGCCCCAGCATTTT
>TRBD1|TRBV4-1|once|TRBJ2-2
CASSRDRVNTGELFF
TGCGCCAGCAGCCGAGACAGGGTCAACACCGGGGAGCTGTTTTTT
>NA|TRBV6-5|once|TRBJ1-5
CASGWKEQPQHF
TGTGCCAGCGGGTGGAAGGAGCAGCCCCAGCATTTT
>NA|TRBV28|NA|TRBJ1-1
CASSFRGNTEAFF
TGTGCCAGCAGTTTTCGGGGGAACACTGAAGCTTTCTTT
>NA|TRBV12-3/TRBV12-4|NA|TRBJ2-2
CASTQGNTGELFF
TGTGCCAGCACACAGGGCAACACCGGGGAGCTGTTTTTT
>TRBD1|TRBV10-3|NA|TRBJ2-7
CAISEGQGPYEQYF
TGTGCCATCAGTGAAGGACAGGGTCCGTACGAGCAGTACTTC
>TRBD2|TRBV19|once|TRBJ2-3
CASSISAGAIDTQYF
TGTGCCAGTAGTATCTCAGCGGGAGCGATAGATACGCAGTATTTT
>NA|TRBV7-2|NA|TRBJ1-2
CASRPETGNYGYTF
TGTGCCAGCAGGCCGGAGACGGGGAACTATGGCTACACCTTC
>NA|TRBV6-5|NA|TRBJ2-7
CASRRSEQYF
TGTGCCAGCAGGAGAAGCGAGCAGTACTTC
>NA|TRBV5-1|NA|TRBJ2-7
CASSLDLPTYEQYF
TGCGCCAGCAGCTTGGACCTACCTACGTACGAGCAGTACTTC
>NA|TRBV29-1|NA|TRBJ1-2
CSVLDSNYGYTF
TGCAGCGTTTTGGACAGTAACTATGGCTACACCTTC
>NA|TRBV7-9|NA|TRBJ2-7
CASSFPRDRTLPGAQYF
TGTGCCAGCAGCTTCCCCCGGGACAGAACCCTCCCGGGGGCACAGTACTTC
>NA|TRBV12-3/TRBV12-4|NA|TRBJ1-5
CASRYKGNQPQHF
TGTGCCAGCAGATATAAGGGGAATCAGCCCCAGCATTTT
>NA|TRBV28|NA|TRBJ1-5
CASTPPRLSNQPQHF
TGTGCCAGCACCCCCCCCAGGCTCAGCAATCAGCCCCAGCATTTT
>NA|TRBV3-1/TRBV3-2|NA|TRBJ2-3
CASSQGPLTTDTQYF
TGTGCCAGCAGCCAAGGTCCACTAACCACAGATACGCAGTATTTT
>NA|TRBV19|NA|TRBJ2-2
CASSSPGHTGELFF
TGTGCCAGTAGCTCCCCAGGGCACACCGGGGAGCTGTTTTTT
>TRBD2|TRBV7-2|NA|TRBJ2-4
CASSLAGGVAKNIQYF
TGTGCCAGCAGCTTAGCCGGGGGGGTAGCCAAAAACATTCAGTACTTC
>TRBD2|TRBV5-8|NA|TRBJ2-1
CASGEGRAGVYNEQFF
TGTGCCAGCGGCGAGGGTCGGGCGGGGGTTTACAATGAGCAGTTCTTC
>NA|TRBV5-1|NA|TRBJ2-5
CASSLPRGSQETQYF
TGCGCCAGCAGCTTGCCCCGGGGATCCCAAGAGACCCAGTACTTC
>TRBD2|TRBV12-3/TRBV12-4|once|TRBJ2-1
CASRTSGYNEQFF
TGTGCCAGCCGGACTAGCGGCTACAATGAGCAGTTCTTC
>NA|TRBV7-9|NA|TRBJ2-4
CASSLVAGIAAKNIQYF
TGTGCCAGCAGCTTAGTAGCAGGGATTGCAGCCAAAAACATTCAGTACTTC
>NA|TRBV5-1|NA|TRBJ2-5
CASSFGATGEETQYF
TGCGCCAGCAGCTTCGGAGCGACAGGAGAAGAGACCCAGTACTTC
>TRBD1|TRBV13|NA|TRBJ1-2
CASKARDRGNYGYTF
TGTGCCAGCAAAGCCCGGGACAGGGGTAACTATGGCTACACCTTC
>TRBD1|TRBV6-5|NA|TRBJ2-7
CASSYLGQGAYEQYF
TGTGCCAGCAGTTACCTCGGGCAGGGGGCCTACGAGCAGTACTTC
>NA|TRBV20-1|NA|TRBJ2-5
CSARLGPQYF
TGCAGTGCTAGACTGGGCCCCCAGTACTTC
>NA|TRBV6-6|NA|TRBJ2-3
CASSYASDTDTQYF
TGTGCCAGCAGTTACGCGTCCGACACAGATACGCAGTATTTT
>NA|TRBV6-5|few|TRBJ1-2
CASRGGRGVYGYTF
TGTGCCAGCAGGGGGGGACGGGGCGTCTATGGCTACACCTTC
>NA|TRBV6-5|NA|TRBJ2-7
CASSLTGGTYEQYF
TGTGCCAGCAGTTTAACGGGGGGCACCTACGAGCAGTACTTC
>TRBD1|TRBV7-2|NA|TRBJ1-6
CASSTTGQYNSPLHF
TGTGCCAGCAGCACGACAGGGCAATATAATTCACCCCTCCACTTT
>TRBD2|TRBV19|NA|TRBJ2-7
CASSITSGTSGRPGSYEQYF
TGTGCCAGTAGTATTACCTCCGGGACTAGCGGGAGGCCAGGCTCCTACGAGCAGTACTTC
>NA|TRBV6-5|NA|TRBJ2-3
CASSYARPGDTQYF
TGTGCCAGCAGTTACGCCCGCCCAGGGGATACGCAGTATTTT
>TRBD1|TRBV27|NA|TRBJ1-5
CASSLSPGGGNQPQHF
TGTGCCAGCAGTTTATCGCCAGGGGGAGGCAATCAGCCCCAGCATTTT
>TRBD1|TRBV5-1|NA|TRBJ1-6
CASSLGQGNSPLHF
TGCGCCAGCAGCTTGGGACAGGGTAATTCACCCCTCCACTTT
>TRBD2|TRBV9|NA|TRBJ2-7
CASSVGGWRGSYEQYF
TGTGCCAGCAGCGTAGGAGGTTGGCGGGGGTCCTACGAGCAGTACTTC
>NA|TRBV5-4|NA|TRBJ2-1
CASSPGGLGSVNEQFF
TGTGCCAGCAGCCCGGGGGGCTTAGGGTCCGTCAATGAGCAGTTCTTC
>TRBD1|TRBV15|NA|TRBJ2-7
CATSRELQGGGQYF
TGTGCCACCAGCAGGGAATTACAGGGGGGTGGGCAGTACTTC